Each of the 24 T cell receptor beta chains below was sequenced from the same sample in a study of blood T cell repertoires in COVID-19. Produced via immunoSEQ multiplex PCR; TCRdb's table is partial and in-frame only. In the table there are around 300,000 clones, approximately 85% of which are singletons. Sequencing used peripheral blood. These receptors came from a woman aged 70-85 years with acute or convalescent COVID-19.

This clone was observed a single time. The CDR3 region is CAWSEEYEQYF. CDR3 nucleotide sequence: TGTGCCTGGAGCGAGGAATACGAGCAGTACTTC. The V call is TRBV30, the J call TRBJ2-7; no clear D. V was clipped by 3 bases and J by 4 bases, with 7 bases between them. Germline CDR1 and CDR2: GTSNPN and SVGIG (reference sequence). This CDR3 comprises 11 residues.

The chain joins TRBV3-1 (or the pseudogene TRBV3-2) to TRBJ1-4, with 10 bases aligning to TRBD1. The CDR3 length is 16 residues. Germline V gives CDR1 LGHDT, CDR2 YNNKEL (reference sequence). Unmatched junction bases numbered 11, after V lost 6 bases and J lost 7 bases. The CDR3 protein is CASRLSRDRGGEKLFF. CDR3 in DNA: TGTGCCAGCAGACTCAGCCGGGACAGGGGAGGTGAAAAACTGTTTTTT.

The chain has TRBV4-1 and TRBJ2-3; D is perhaps TRBD2 (6 bases). This CDR3 region has 15 residues. Germline assignment: CDR1 MGHRA and CDR2 YSYEKL. V was clipped by 1 base and J by 1 base, with 9 bases between them. As DNA, the CDR3 is TGCGCCAGCAGCCAAGGGCGGGGCGGCACAGATACGCAGTATTTT. It codes for CASSQGRGGTDTQYF.

The CDR3 coding sequence is TGTGCCAGCAGCGCGGGGTTCGTCTACACCTTC. Protein sequence: CASSAGFVYTF. This chain uses TRBV7-9 with TRBJ1-2, with no clear D. Germline CDR1 SEHNR, CDR2 FQNEAQ (reference sequence). The V gene lost 5 bases and the J gene lost 10 bases, with 11 bases spanning the gap. The CDR3 totals 11 residues.

V and J are TRBV3-1 (or the pseudogene TRBV3-2) and TRBJ2-3; 8 bases map to TRBD1. The V gene's germline CDR1 is LGHDT and CDR2 YNNKEL (reference sequence). CDR3 length equals 12 residues. With V trimmed by 5 bases and J by 9 bases, 4 bases remained unmatched. CDR3 in DNA: TGTGCCAGCAGCTTGCGGACAGGGACGCAGTATTTT. Protein: CASSLRTGTQYF.

J is TRBJ2-7 and V is TRBV19, with a weak D call TRBD1 (5 bases). Trimming removed 4 bases from V and 6 bases from J, with 13 bases in between. The CDR3 spans 13 residues. The V gene's germline CDR1 is LNHDA and CDR2 SQIVND (reference sequence). CDR3 DNA: TGTGCCAGTAGTACCCGTGGACAATCCGAGCAGTACTTC. Translating it yields CASSTRGQSEQYF.

In this sample, this clone turned up once. This chain connects TRBV7-2 to TRBJ2-7; 9 bases map to TRBD1. The CDR3 length is 15 residues. From germline, CDR1 is SGHTA and CDR2 FQGNSA. Losses at the gene ends were 3 bases for V and 3 bases for J; bases not matched to a gene: 6. The CDR3 nucleotides are TGTGCCAGCAGCTTGACCGGGACAGGGATCTACGAGCAGTACTTC. It is translated as CASSLTGTGIYEQYF.

This clone was detected once. The chain is built from TRBV20-1 and TRBJ2-7; D is unclear. The CDR3 extends over 12 amino acids. Germline loops: CDR1 DFQATT, CDR2 SNEGSKA (reference sequence). The V end lost 3 bases, the J end lost 6 bases, and 12 bases lay between the germline ends. The CDR3 DNA follows: TGCAGTGCTAGTAGAGGCCGCGGCGAGCAGTACTTC. This encodes CSASRGRGEQYF.

The rearrangement joins TRBV15 to TRBJ1-1; no clear D. Germline lookup yields CDR1 LNHNV and CDR2 YYDKDF (reference sequence). V was pared by 0 bases and J by 5 bases, with 7 bases between. The CDR3 is 13 amino acids. The CDR3 region has the DNA TGTGCCACCAGCAGAGATGGGAGGACTGAAGCTTTCTTT. Residues: CATSRDGRTEAFF. Supplemented by reference TRBV15 and TRBJ1-1, the full variable domain reads DAMVIQNPRYQVTQFGKPVTLSCSQTLNHNVMYWYQQKSSQAPKLLFHYYDKDFNNEADTPDNFQSRRPNTSFCFLDIRSPGLGDTAMYLCATSRDGRTEAFFGQGTRLTVV.

Comments on this clone: A much larger clone differs from this one at a single base, so this may be a read error. J is TRBJ2-1 and V is TRBV25-1, with TRBD2 matching over 13 bases. CDR1 and CDR2 from the germline V gene are MGHDK and SYGVNS. J was trimmed by 6 bases and V by 4 bases; bases with no gene match: 3. The CDR3 runs 15 residues. The CDR3 nucleotides read TGTGCCAGCAGTGGACTAGCGGGGGGACTCAATGAGCAGTTCTTC. It is translated as CASSGLAGGLNEQFF.

The chain joins TRBV5-1 to TRBJ1-2; 7 nucleotides line up with TRBD1. Germline V CDR1 and CDR2: SGHRS, YFSETQ. Trimming at V came to 3 bases and at J to 2 bases, leaving 10 bases not matched to a gene. There are 16 residues in the CDR3. The CDR3 DNA sequence: TGCGCCAGCAGCTCTCAATCCGACAGGGTGAACTATGGCTACACCTTC. Encoded protein: CASSSQSDRVNYGYTF.

This clone was found once. The chain has TRBV11-2 and TRBJ2-1; TRBD2 matches at 9 bases. Germline loops: CDR1 SGHAT, CDR2 FQNNGV. The V and J ends lost 3 bases and 0 bases, in that order; junction bases with no gene match: 9. The CDR3 has 18 residues. CDR3 loop: CASSFSLAGTSSYNEQFF. As DNA, the CDR3 is TGTGCCAGCAGCTTTAGTCTAGCGGGGACCAGCTCCTACAATGAGCAGTTCTTC.

The chain has TRBV18 and TRBJ1-1, with D maybe TRBD1 (5 bases). CDR3 length: 13 amino acids. V lost 4 bases and J lost 6, with 12 bases in between. Germline V CDR1 and CDR2: KGHSH, LQKENI. The DNA for the CDR3 is TGTGCCAGCTCACAGGGGCTAGCGGCTGAAGCTTTCTTT. This codes for CASSQGLAAEAFF.

The chain carries TRBV18 and TRBJ1-3, with D hard to call. CDR3 length: 15 amino acids. Germline assignment: CDR1 KGHSH and CDR2 LQKENI. V was clipped by 2 bases and J by 1 base, with 9 bases between them. The CDR3 DNA reads TGTGCCAGCTCACCATCAATCGGTTCTGGAAACACCATATATTTT. This gives the protein CASSPSIGSGNTIYF.

This clone was seen just once. The chain is built from TRBV7-9 and TRBJ1-1; 8 positions agree with TRBD1. This CDR3 is built from 15 residues. Germline V gives CDR1 SEHNR, CDR2 FQNEAQ (reference sequence). J gave up 3 bases and V 2 bases, and 5 bases lay outside the gene matches. This CDR3 reads CASSLQGAIYTEAFF. The CDR3 region has the DNA TGTGCCAGCAGCTTACAGGGGGCGATTTACACTGAAGCTTTCTTT.

This chain links TRBV7-3 with TRBJ2-2; D ambiguous. V was clipped by 1 base and J by 6 bases, with 12 bases between them. CDR1 and CDR2 from the germline V gene are SGHTA and FQGTGA. The CDR3 extends over 15 amino acids. The CDR3 DNA reads TGTGCCAGCAGCTTAAACTCATTGGGCTCCGGGGAGCTGTTTTTT. This sequence encodes CASSLNSLGSGELFF.

The genes are TRBV7-2 and TRBJ2-2; the D gene is possibly TRBD1 (6 bases). Trimming took off 4 bases at V and 2 bases at J, with 8 bases between the two ends. The CDR3 contains 14 residues. CDR1 and CDR2 (germline): SGHTA, FQGNSA. Here the CDR3 reads CASSSQGNTGELFF. In DNA, the CDR3 is TGTGCCAGCAGCTCACAGGGTAACACCGGGGAGCTGTTTTTT.

This chain connects TRBV20-1 to TRBJ2-5; no reliable D call. The CDR3 is 11 amino acids. V was cut by 3 bases and J by 5 bases, with 7 bases left in between. Germline CDR1 DFQATT, CDR2 SNEGSKA (reference sequence). The DNA for the CDR3 is TGCAGTGCTAGTTCGCGGGAGACCCAGTACTTC. Translated: CSASSRETQYF.

The chain is built from TRBV5-4 and TRBJ2-1; no firm D call. CDR1 SGHNT and CDR2 YYREEE come from the germline V gene (reference sequence). Trimming pared 0 bases from V and 7 bases from J, leaving 8 bases between. The CDR3 runs to 13 residues. The CDR3 sequence: CASSLGHRNEQFF. The CDR3 DNA reads TGTGCCAGCAGCTTGGGACACCGAAATGAGCAGTTCTTC. Full variable domain (remainder filled in from reference TRBV5-4 and TRBJ2-1): ETGVTQSPTHLIKTRGQQVTLRCSSQSGHNTVSWYQQALGQGPQFIFQYYREEENGRGNFPPRFSGLQFPNYSSELNVNALELDDSALYLCASSLGHRNEQFFGPGTRLTVL.

V gene TRBV19 combines with J gene TRBJ2-2, with TRBD2 matching 9 bases. V shed 3 bases, J shed 6 bases, and the junction held 11 bases outside the gene matches. The length of the CDR3 is 17 residues. Germline V gene data show CDR1 as LNHDA and CDR2 as SQIVND (reference sequence). CDR3 sequence reads: CASSMSGGGAKAGELFF. CDR3 DNA sequence: TGTGCCAGTAGTATGTCGGGCGGGGGGGCGAAGGCCGGGGAGCTGTTTTTT.

The chain recombines TRBV5-4 with TRBJ1-2, with a possible D match to TRBD1 (6 bases). V lost 1 base, J lost 5 bases, and 12 bases lay in between. CDR1 and CDR2 from the germline V gene are SGHNT and YYREEE (reference sequence). The CDR3 is 14 amino acids. In DNA form, the CDR3 reads TGTGCCAGCAGCTTGACAGGGTCCCGATATGGCTACACCTTC. Amino acid sequence: CASSLTGSRYGYTF.

V usage is TRBV18 and J usage is TRBJ1-2; weak D call: TRBD1 (5 bases). Germline V gives CDR1 KGHSH, CDR2 LQKENI. Between the trimmed V and J ends, which lost 3 bases and 3 bases, there was a span of 11 bases. The CDR3 runs to 14 residues. Here the CDR3 DNA reads TGTGCCAGCTCACCGGGGGGGAACGACTATGGCTACACCTTC. It specifies CASSPGGNDYGYTF. The full variable domain, its missing parts supplied by reference TRBV18 and TRBJ1-2, is NAGVMQNPRHLVRRRGQEARLRCSPMKGHSHVYWYRQLPEEGLKFMVYLQKENIIDESGMPKERFSAEFPKEGPSILRIQQVVRGDSAAYFCASSPGGNDYGYTFGSGTRLTVV.

This clone was seen just once. This chain uses TRBV5-1 with TRBJ1-2; 8 bases align to TRBD1. Germline trimming cut 5 bases from V and 0 bases from J; bases unmatched to any gene: 9. Germline values: CDR1 SGHRS, CDR2 YFSETQ. The CDR3 covers 16 residues. CDR3 sequence: CASRATGGTANYGYTF. In DNA, the CDR3 is TGCGCCAGCAGGGCAACAGGGGGTACGGCTAACTATGGCTACACCTTC.

The V and J genes are TRBV19 and TRBJ2-2; no definite D call. Germline assignment: CDR1 LNHDA and CDR2 SQIVND (reference sequence). Trimming removed 3 bases at V and 3 bases at J, with 11 bases between. This CDR3 is 15 amino acids long. The CDR3 protein is CASSIPGVDTGELFF. The CDR3 DNA reads TGTGCCAGTAGTATCCCCGGAGTGGACACCGGGGAGCTGTTTTTT.